This TCR beta chain was retrieved from a study of blood T cell repertoires in COVID-19. Study-level background: Sites in the United States, Italy and Spain provided acute and convalescent COVID-19 samples. PBMCs, B-cell-depleted T cells, or T cells provided the cDNA or gDNA that made up the material.

V lost 6 bases, J lost 5 bases, and 5 bases stayed unmatched. CDR1 and CDR2 from the germline V gene are SGHRS and YFSETQ. The CDR3 runs to 13 residues. Methods used by the authors: For nucleated cells, counts were estimated from reference gene primer amplification. Using immunoSEQ multiplex PCR, the repertoire was profiled, and TCRdb retains in-frame clones only, with some absent. V and J calls plus clone size are reproduced from that table; the DNA served to infer D and trimming. The profile shows 150,000 to 200,000 clones, 80% to 90% of them singletons. The genes are TRBV5-1 and TRBJ2-7, with TRBD1 identical over 10 bases. The clonotype was recovered from a man aged 55 to 70 with acute or convalescent COVID-19. Sequencing used peripheral blood. The DNA of the CDR3 is TGCGCCAGCAAGGGACAGGGGTCAGACGAGCAGTACTTC. Protein product: CASKGQGSDEQYF.